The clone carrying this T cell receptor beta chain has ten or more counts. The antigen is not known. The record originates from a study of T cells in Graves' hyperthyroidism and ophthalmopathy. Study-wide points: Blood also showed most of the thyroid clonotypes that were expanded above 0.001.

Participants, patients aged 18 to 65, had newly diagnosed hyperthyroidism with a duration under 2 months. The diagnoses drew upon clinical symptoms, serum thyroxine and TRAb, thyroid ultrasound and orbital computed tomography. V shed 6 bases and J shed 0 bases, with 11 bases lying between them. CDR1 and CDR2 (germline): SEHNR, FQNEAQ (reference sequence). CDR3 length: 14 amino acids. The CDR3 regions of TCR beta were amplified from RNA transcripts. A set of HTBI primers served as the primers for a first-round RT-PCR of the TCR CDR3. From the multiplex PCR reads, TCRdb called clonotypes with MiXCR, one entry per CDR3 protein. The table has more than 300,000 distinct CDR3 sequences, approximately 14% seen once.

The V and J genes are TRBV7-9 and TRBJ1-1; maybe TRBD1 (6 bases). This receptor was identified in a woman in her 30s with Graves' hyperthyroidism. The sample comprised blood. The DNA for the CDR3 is TGTGCCAGCAGATTTGGACAGCTGAACACTGAAGCTTTCTTT. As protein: CASRFGQLNTEAFF. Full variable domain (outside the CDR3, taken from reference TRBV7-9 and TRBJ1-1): DTGVSQNPRHKITKRGQNVTFRCDPISEHNRLYWYRQTLGQGPEFLTYFQNEAQLEKSRLLSDRFSAERPKGSFSTLEIQRTEQGDSAMYLCASRFGQLNTEAFFGQGTRLTVV.